This TCR beta chain was identified during a study of immune evolution from preneoplasia to lung adenocarcinoma. Overall study results and limits: Clonality was highest in normal lung, lower in later-stage lesions apparently. Normal lung had the highest top T cell clone frequencies.

In germline, CDR1 is LGHNA, CDR2 YNFKEQ. V lost 4 bases, J lost 2 bases, and 4 bases stayed unmatched. The CDR3 covers 14 residues. Patients had resection in Japan or China between the mid-2010s and the late 2010s. Two lung cancer pathologists independently confirmed each histologic diagnosis. Regarding this clone: Its antigen is not identified.

Generated by immunoSEQ multiplex PCR, the TCRdb table keeps only in-frame clones and is missing some. Of several thousand clones in the sample, 82% were seen once. The sample was FFPE minimally invasive lung adenocarcinoma tissue. This sequence originates from a person aged 65-85 years with lung adenocarcinoma. The chain carries TRBV4-2 and TRBJ2-7; 8 nucleotides align to TRBD1. The CDR3 region is CASSLDRGTYEQYF. CDR3 nucleotides: TGTGCCAGCAGCCTTGACAGGGGTACCTACGAGCAGTACTTC.